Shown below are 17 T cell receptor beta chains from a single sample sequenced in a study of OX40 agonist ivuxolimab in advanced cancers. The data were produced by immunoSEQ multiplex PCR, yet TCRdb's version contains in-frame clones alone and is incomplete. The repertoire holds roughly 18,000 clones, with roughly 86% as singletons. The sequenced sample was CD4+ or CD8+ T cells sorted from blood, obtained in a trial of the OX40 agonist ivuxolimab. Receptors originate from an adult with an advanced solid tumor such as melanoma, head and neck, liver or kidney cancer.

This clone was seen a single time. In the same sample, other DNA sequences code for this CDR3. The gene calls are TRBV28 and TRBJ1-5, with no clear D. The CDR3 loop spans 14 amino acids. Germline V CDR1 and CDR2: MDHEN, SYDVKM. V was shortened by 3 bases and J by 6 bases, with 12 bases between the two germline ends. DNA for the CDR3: TGTGCCAGCAGTTTCGCGGGCAACGGTCAGCCCCAGCATTTT. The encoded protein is CASSFAGNGQPQHF.

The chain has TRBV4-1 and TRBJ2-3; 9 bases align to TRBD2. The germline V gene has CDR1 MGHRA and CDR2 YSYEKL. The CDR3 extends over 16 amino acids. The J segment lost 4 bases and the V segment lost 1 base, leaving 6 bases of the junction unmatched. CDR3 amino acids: CASSQAGLAYADTQYF. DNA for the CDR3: TGCGCCAGCAGCCAAGCTGGACTAGCGTACGCAGATACGCAGTATTTT.

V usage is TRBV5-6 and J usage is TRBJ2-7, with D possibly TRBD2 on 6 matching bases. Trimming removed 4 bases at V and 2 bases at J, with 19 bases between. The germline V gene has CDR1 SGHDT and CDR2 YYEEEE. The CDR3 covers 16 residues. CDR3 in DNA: TGTGCCAGCAGCCCAGGAGGGACTCGGGCGGCCTACGAGCAGTACTTC. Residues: CASSPGGTRAAYEQYF.

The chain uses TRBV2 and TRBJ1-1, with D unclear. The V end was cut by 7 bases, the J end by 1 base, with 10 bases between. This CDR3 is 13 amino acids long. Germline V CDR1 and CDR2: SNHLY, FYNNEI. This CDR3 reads CASTRDPNTEAFF. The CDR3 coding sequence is TGTGCCAGCACGAGGGATCCGAACACTGAAGCTTTCTTT.

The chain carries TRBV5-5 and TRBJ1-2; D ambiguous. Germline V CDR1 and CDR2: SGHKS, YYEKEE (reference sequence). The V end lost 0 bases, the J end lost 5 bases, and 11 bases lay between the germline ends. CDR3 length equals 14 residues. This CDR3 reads CASSLAGLEYGYTF. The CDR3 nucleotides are TGTGCCAGCAGCTTGGCCGGTTTAGAATATGGCTACACCTTC. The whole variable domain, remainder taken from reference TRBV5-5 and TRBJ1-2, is DAGVTQSPTHLIKTRGQQVTLRCSPISGHKSVSWYQQVLGQGPQFIFQYYEKEERGRGNFPDRFSARQFPNYSSELNVNALLLGDSALYLCASSLAGLEYGYTFGSGTRLTVV.

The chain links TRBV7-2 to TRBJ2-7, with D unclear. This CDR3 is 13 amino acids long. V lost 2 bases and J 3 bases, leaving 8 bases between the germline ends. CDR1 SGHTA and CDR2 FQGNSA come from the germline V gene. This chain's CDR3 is CASSLNTVYEQYF. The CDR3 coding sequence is TGTGCCAGCAGCTTAAATACGGTCTACGAGCAGTACTTC.

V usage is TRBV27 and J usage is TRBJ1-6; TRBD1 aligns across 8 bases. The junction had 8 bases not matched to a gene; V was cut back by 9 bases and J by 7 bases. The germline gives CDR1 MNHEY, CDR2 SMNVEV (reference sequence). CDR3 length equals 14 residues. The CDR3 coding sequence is TGTGCCAGTAACCGACAGGGGCCAAATTCACCCCTCCACTTT. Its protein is CASNRQGPNSPLHF.

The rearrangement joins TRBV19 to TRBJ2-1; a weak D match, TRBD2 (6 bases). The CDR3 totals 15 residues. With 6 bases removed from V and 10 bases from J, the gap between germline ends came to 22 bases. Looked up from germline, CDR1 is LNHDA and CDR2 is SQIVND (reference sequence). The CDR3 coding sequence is TGTGCCAGTAGGCTTGGGGGGAGTGGTGGCGGGGAGCAGTTCTTC. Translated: CASRLGGSGGGEQFF.

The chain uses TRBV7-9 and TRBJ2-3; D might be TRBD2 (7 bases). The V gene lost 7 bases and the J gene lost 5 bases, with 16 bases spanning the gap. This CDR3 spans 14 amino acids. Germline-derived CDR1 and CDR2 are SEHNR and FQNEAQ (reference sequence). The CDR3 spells CASTLGGGKDTQYF. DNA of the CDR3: TGTGCCAGCACCCTAGGGGGGGGGAAAGATACGCAGTATTTT. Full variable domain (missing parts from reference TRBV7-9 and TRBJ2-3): DTGVSQNPRHKITKRGQNVTFRCDPISEHNRLYWYRQTLGQGPEFLTYFQNEAQLEKSRLLSDRFSAERPKGSFSTLEIQRTEQGDSAMYLCASTLGGGKDTQYFGPGTRLTVL.

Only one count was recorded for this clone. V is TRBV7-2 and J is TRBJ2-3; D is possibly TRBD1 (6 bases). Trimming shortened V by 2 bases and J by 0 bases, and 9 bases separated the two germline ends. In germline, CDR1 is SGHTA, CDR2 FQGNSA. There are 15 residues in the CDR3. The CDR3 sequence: CASSLRTVSTDTQYF. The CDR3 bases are TGTGCCAGCAGCTTACGGACAGTTAGCACAGATACGCAGTATTTT.

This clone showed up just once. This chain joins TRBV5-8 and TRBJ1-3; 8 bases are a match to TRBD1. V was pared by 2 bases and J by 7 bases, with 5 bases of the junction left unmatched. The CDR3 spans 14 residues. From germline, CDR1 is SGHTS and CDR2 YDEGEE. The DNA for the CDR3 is TGTGCCAGCAGCTTAATGAGACAGGGGAACACCATATATTTT. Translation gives CASSLMRQGNTIYF.

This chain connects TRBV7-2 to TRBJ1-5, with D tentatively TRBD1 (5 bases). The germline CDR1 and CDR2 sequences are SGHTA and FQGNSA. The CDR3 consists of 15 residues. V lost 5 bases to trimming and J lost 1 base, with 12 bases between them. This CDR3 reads CASSPRWGSNQPQHF. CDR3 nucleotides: TGTGCCAGCAGCCCCCGTTGGGGGAGCAATCAGCCCCAGCATTTT.

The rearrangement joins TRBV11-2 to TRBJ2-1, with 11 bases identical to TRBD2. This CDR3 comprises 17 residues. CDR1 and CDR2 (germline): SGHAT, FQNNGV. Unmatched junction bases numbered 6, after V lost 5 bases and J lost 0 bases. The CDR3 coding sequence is TGTGCCAGCAGCCGCTCAACTAGCGGGAGCTCCTACAATGAGCAGTTCTTC. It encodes CASSRSTSGSSYNEQFF.

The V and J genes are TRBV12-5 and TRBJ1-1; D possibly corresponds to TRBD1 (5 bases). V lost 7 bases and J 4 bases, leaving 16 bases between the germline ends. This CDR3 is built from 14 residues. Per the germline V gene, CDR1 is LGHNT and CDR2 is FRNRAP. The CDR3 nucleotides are TGTGCTAGTGTTGCCGGGGGGGTCGGCACTGAAGCTTTCTTT. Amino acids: CASVAGGVGTEAFF.

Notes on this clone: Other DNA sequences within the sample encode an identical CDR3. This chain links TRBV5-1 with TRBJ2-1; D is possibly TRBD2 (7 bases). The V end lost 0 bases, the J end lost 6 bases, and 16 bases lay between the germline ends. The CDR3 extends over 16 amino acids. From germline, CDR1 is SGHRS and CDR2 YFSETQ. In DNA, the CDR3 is TGCGCCAGCAGCTTGGAGGGGGGGGGCCGGGGCAATGAGCAGTTCTTC. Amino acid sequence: CASSLEGGGRGNEQFF.

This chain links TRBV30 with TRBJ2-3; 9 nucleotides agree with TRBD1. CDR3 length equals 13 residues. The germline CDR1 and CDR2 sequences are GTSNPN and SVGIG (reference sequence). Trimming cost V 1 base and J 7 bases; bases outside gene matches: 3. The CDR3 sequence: CAWSGQGGNTQYF. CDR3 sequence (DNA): TGTGCCTGGAGTGGACAGGGGGGGAATACGCAGTATTTT.

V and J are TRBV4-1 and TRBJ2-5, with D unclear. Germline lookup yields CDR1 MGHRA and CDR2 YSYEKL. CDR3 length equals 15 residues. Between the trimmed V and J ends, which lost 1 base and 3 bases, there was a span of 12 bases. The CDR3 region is CASSQVSWVKETQYF. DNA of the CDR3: TGCGCCAGCAGCCAAGTCTCCTGGGTCAAAGAGACCCAGTACTTC.